The subject of this entry is one TCR beta chain. The antigen it binds to is not known. The sample holds no much larger clone one base away, and base qualities are not on file. TCR CDR3 regions were amplified from genomic DNA by multiplex PCR using the deep immunoSEQ assay. Genomic DNA extracted from each cell subset was distributed evenly over all wells of several immunoSEQ 96-well plates, and each plate served as one replicate. For sorted subsets, roughly 200 ng of genomic DNA, equivalent to 30,000 or so T cell genomes, went into each replicate PCR. The purified libraries were quantified using a Qubit 3.0 fluorometer, sized with a Bioanalyzer 2100, and then quantified again using the KAPA Library Quantification kit. Every immunoSEQ 96-well plate was sequenced on a dedicated single-read 150-cycle Illumina NextSeq 550 flow cell. In the source study's methods: The immunoSEQ output contained only junctional sequences without quality scores, so filtering could not match that applied to full-length reads. To assign V/J genes and CDR3, sequences were annotated against IMGT germline references using PyIR, a Python wrapper for IgBLAST v1.9. Any read was removed if the V/J assignment was weak (E-value above 1e-6), the CDR3 was missing, or the read contained stop codons, out-of-frame junctions, or ambiguous translated residues. A V3J clonotype was defined by an identical inferred V gene, J gene, and CDR3 amino acid sequence. To compute the percentage overlap between repertoires, the number of shared unique clonotypes was divided by the size of the smaller repertoire. Richness of each repertoire was evaluated using RTK rarefaction, the Chao1 estimator, and Recon v2.1 estimates of unobserved clonotypes. OLGA was used to compute generation probabilities for all TCRbeta clonotypes that the gDNA method yielded from several donors. TCRdb holds this immuneACCESS table with in-frame rearrangements only. Some clones are missing; in checked studies, unresolved V genes explain under half, and the rest has no known cause. V, J and clone size reflect that table, while D and trimming were determined from the DNA. The sample contains some 2.3 million clones, 85% to 95% of them found a single time. Roughly 0.36% of the sample goes to the ten largest clones.

Healthy HIV-negative adults with no recently reported acute infections or vaccinations were included as donors. Every donor was a Caucasian adult living in Nashville, Tennessee, USA. Magnetic negative selection was used to enrich CD4+ T cells, after which naive cells were positively selected on CD45RA and the negative fraction became the memory subset. After blood collection by leukapheresis, PBMCs were isolated using Ficoll-Histopaque density gradient centrifugation and then cryopreserved in the vapor phase of liquid nitrogen. Analytical flow cytometry was used to check the purity and quantity of every magnetically sorted T cell population. Genomic DNA was isolated from every sorted fraction and measured by UV absorbance on a Nanodrop 2000c. This sample was taken from a study of shared clonotypes between healthy human individuals (dated by TCRdb to the early 2020s). Broadly, across the study: The cohort included a few men and a couple of women between 18 and 49 years of age. For each donor, CD4 naive and CD4 memory were each run on three plates, CD8 naive on two plates, and CD8 memory on one plate. Leukapheresis yielded between about 0.85 and 9 billion PBMCs per donor. To increase sequencing depth and limit assay-specific biases, different laboratories used diverse techniques to prepare libraries and sequence TCR repertoires. The study deeply sequenced blood TCR repertoires of five healthy adults to estimate repertoire size and the extent of clonotype sharing between individuals. Overall study outcomes, separate from this receptor: Sampling was limited to blood, and TCR repertoires in tissue likely differ from TCR repertoires in blood. Pairwise subsampling led to the expectation that sequencing depth would affect the degree of clonotype sharing among donors. Because the study included a small number of donors, the genetic and exposure-history diversity represented was limited. Incomplete sequencing was indicated by rarefaction of sorted-subset datasets, despite the large sequencing depth. Across a few donors, around 5% of naive CD4, approximately 3.6% of naive CD8, approximately 2.5% of memory CD4, and under 0.45% of memory CD8 clonotypes were shared. Naive subsets generally had larger estimated clonotype richness than memory subsets. Clonotypes shared by all four sorted-subset donors showed higher generation probabilities than non-shared clonotypes.

The CDR3 measures 17 amino acids from cysteine to phenylalanine. Only the CDR3 part of the read is kept: 51 bases, read in frame from the first base. CDR1 and CDR2 (KGHSH, LQKENI) derive from the germline V gene. The junction shows trimming of 4 bases on V and 8 bases on J, and the gene matches do not reach 12 bases of it. Sequencing input: naive CD4+ T cells from PBMCs. The cell subset or site label on this specimen signifies: CD45RA+ positively selected. The source is a young man in good health. Some clones in this sample may be carry-over from other donors' samples. The V and J genes are TRBV18 and TRBJ2-1, and 12 junction bases match TRBD2. The CDR3 region: CASSLQTSGRGTHEQFF. The sequence in DNA is TGTGCCAGCTCACTCCAGACTAGCGGGAGAGGTACCCATGAGCAGTTCTTC.